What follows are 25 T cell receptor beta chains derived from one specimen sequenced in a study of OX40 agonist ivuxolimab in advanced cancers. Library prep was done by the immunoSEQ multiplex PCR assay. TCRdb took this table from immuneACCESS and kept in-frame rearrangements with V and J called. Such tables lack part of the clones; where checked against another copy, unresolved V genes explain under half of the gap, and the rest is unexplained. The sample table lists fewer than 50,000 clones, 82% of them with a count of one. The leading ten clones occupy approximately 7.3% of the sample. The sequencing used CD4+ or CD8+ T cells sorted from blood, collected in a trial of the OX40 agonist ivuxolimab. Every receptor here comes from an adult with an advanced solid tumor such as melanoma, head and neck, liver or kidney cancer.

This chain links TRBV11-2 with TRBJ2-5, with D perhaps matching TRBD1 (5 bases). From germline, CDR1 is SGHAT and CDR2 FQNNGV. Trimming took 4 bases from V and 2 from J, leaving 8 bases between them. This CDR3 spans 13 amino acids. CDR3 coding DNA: TGTGCCAGCAGCTCACGACAGCAAGAGACCCAGTACTTC. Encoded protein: CASSSRQQETQYF.

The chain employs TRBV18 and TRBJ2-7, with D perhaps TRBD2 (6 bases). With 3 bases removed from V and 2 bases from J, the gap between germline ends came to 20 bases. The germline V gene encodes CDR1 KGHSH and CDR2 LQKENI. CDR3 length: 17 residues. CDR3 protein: CASSPFSDGSGTYEQYF. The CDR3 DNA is TGTGCCAGCTCACCGTTCAGTGACGGGAGTGGAACCTACGAGCAGTACTTC.

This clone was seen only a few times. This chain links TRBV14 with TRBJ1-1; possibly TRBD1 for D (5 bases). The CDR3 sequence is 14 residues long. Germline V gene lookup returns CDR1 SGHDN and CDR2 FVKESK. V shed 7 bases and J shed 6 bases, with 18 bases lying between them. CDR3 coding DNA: TGTGCCAGCAACCAGGGACGGAGGTACCCTGAAGCTTTCTTT. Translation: CASNQGRRYPEAFF.

The CDR3 reads CASSPDRVGYTF. The DNA for the CDR3 is TGTGCCAGCAGCCCAGACAGGGTAGGCTACACCTTC. The genes are TRBV5-4 and TRBJ1-2; 7 bases match TRBD1. The germline V gene has CDR1 SGHNT and CDR2 YYREEE (reference sequence). Losses at the gene ends were 4 bases for V and 8 bases for J; bases not matched to a gene: 5. This CDR3 has 12 residues.

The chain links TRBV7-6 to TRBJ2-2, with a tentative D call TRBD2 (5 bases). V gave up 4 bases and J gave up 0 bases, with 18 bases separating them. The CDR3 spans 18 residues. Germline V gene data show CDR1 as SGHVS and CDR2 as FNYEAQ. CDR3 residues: CASSSLSMSSANTGELFF. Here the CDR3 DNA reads TGTGCCAGCAGCTCCCTTAGTATGAGTAGCGCGAACACCGGGGAGCTGTTTTTT.

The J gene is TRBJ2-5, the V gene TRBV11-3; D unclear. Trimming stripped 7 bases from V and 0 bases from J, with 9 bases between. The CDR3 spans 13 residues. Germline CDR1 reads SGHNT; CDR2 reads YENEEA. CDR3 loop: CASIRTDQETQYF. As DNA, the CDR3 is TGTGCCAGCATCCGGACGGACCAAGAGACCCAGTACTTC.

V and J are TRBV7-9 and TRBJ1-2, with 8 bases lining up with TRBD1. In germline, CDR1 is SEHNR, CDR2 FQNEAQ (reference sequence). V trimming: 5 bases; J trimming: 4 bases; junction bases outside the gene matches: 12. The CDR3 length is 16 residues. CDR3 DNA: TGTGCCAGCAGCGACCTGAGAGACAGGGGCGGCTATGGCTACACCTTC. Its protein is CASSDLRDRGGYGYTF.

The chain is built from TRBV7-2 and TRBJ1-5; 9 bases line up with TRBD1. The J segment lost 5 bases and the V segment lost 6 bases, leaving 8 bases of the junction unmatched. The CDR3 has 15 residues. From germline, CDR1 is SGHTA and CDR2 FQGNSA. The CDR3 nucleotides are TGTGCCAGCAGACGGAACAGGGGGCTGGATCAGCCCCAGCATTTT. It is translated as CASRRNRGLDQPQHF.

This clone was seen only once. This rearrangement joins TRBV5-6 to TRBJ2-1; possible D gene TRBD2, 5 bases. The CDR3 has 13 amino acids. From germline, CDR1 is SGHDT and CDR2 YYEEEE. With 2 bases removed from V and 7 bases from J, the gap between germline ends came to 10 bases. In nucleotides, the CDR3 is TGTGCCAGCAGCTTTGGACTCGGGAATGAGCAGTTCTTC. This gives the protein CASSFGLGNEQFF.

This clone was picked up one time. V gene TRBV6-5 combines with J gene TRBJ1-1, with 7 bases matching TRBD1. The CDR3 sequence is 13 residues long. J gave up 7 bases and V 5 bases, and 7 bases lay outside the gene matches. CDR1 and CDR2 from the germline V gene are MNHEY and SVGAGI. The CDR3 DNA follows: TGTGCCAGCAGTCCGACAGGGTTCAATGAAGCTTTCTTT. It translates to CASSPTGFNEAFF.

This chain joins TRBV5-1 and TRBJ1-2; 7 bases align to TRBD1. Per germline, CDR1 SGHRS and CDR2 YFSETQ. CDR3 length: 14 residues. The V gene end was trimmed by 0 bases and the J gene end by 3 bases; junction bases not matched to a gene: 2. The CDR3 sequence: CASSLEGGDYGYTF. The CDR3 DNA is TGCGCCAGCAGCTTGGAAGGGGGCGACTATGGCTACACCTTC.

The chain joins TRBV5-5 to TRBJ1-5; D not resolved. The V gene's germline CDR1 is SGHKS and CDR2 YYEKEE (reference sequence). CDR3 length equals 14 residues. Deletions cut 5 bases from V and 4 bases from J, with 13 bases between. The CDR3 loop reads CASSPTDLNQPQHF. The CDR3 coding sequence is TGTGCCAGCAGTCCAACAGATTTGAATCAGCCCCAGCATTTT. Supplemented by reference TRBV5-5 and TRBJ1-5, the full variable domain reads DAGVTQSPTHLIKTRGQQVTLRCSPISGHKSVSWYQQVLGQGPQFIFQYYEKEERGRGNFPDRFSARQFPNYSSELNVNALLLGDSALYLCASSPTDLNQPQHFGDGTRLSIL.

This CDR3 is CASSLSHNQPQHF. CDR3 nucleotide sequence: TGTGCCAGCAGTTTAAGCCACAATCAGCCCCAGCATTTT. The V gene is TRBV28, the J gene TRBJ1-5; D is ambiguous. The V end lost 2 bases, the J end lost 3 bases, and 5 bases lay between the germline ends. CDR3 length: 13 residues. Per germline, CDR1 MDHEN and CDR2 SYDVKM.

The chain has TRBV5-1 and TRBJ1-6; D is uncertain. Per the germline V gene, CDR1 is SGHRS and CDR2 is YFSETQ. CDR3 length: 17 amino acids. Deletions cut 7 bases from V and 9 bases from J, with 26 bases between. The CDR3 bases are TGCGCCAGCGCCGAGTCCGGCACCTCCCCGAGGAGTTCACCCCTCCACTTT. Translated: CASAESGTSPRSSPLHF.

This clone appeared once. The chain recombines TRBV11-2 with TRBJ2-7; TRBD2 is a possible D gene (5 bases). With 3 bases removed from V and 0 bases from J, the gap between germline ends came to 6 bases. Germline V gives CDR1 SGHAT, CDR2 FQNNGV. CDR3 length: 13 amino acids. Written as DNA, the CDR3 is TGTGCCAGCAGCTTTGGGAGCTCCTACGAGCAGTACTTC. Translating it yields CASSFGSSYEQYF.

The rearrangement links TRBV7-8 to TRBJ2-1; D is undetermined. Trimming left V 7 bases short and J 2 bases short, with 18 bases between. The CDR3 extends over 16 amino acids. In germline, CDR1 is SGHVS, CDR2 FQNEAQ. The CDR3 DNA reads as TGTGCCAGCACCCGCCGTGTGGTAGGACCCTACAATGAGCAGTTCTTC. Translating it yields CASTRRVVGPYNEQFF.

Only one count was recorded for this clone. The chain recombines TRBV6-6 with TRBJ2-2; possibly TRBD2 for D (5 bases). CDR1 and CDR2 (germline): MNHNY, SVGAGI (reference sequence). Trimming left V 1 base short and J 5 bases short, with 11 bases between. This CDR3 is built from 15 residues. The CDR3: CASSYYDSGTGELFF. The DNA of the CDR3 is TGTGCCAGCAGTTACTACGACTCGGGAACCGGGGAGCTGTTTTTT.

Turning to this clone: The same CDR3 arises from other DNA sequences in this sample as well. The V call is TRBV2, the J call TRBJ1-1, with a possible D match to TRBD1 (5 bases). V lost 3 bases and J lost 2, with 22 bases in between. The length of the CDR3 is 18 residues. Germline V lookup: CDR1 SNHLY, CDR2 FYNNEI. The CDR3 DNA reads TGTGCCAGCAGTGACCGCCTAAGACTGCAGGGCGGCAACACTGAAGCTTTCTTT. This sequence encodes CASSDRLRLQGGNTEAFF. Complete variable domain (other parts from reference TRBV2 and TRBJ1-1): EPEVTQTPSHQVTQMGQEVILRCVPISNHLYFYWYRQILGQKVEFLVSFYNNEISEKSEIFDDQFSVERPDGSNFTLKIRSTKLEDSAMYFCASSDRLRLQGGNTEAFFGQGTRLTVV.

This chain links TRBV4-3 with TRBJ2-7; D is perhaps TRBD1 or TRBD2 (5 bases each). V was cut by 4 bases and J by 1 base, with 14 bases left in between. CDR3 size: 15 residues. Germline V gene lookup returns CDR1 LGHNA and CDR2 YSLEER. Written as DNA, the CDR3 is TGCGCCAGCAGCCTTGGGGCTAGCAAGTCCTACGAGCAGTACTTC. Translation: CASSLGASKSYEQYF.

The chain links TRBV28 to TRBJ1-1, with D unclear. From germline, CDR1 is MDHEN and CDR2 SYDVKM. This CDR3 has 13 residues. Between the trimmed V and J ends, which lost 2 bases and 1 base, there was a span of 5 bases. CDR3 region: CASSLAENTEAFF. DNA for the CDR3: TGTGCCAGCAGTTTAGCAGAGAACACTGAAGCTTTCTTT.

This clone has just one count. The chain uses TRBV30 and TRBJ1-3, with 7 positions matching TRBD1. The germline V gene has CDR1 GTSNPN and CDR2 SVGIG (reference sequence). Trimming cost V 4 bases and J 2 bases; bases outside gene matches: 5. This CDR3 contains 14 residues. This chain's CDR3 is CAWTQGGAGNTIYF. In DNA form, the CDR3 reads TGTGCCTGGACCCAGGGGGGAGCTGGAAACACCATATATTTT.

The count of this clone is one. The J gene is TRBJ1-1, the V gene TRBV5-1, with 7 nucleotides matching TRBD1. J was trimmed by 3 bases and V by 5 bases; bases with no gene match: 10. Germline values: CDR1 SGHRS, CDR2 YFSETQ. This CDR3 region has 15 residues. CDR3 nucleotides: TGCGCCAGCAGTCCAACCGGGACAGTCGACACTGAAGCTTTCTTT. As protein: CASSPTGTVDTEAFF.

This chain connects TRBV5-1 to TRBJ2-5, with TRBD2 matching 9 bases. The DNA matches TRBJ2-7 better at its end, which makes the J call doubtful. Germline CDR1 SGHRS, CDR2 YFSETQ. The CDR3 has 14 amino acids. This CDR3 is CASSASGAPYEQYF. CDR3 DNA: TGCGCCAGCAGCGCTAGCGGGGCACCCTACGAGCAGTACTTC.

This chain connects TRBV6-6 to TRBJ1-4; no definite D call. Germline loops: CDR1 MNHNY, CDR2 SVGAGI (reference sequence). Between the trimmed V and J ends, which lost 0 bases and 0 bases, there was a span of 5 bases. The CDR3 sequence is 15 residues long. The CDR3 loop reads CASSYSQSTNEKLFF. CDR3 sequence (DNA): TGTGCCAGCAGTTACTCTCAGTCAACTAATGAAAAACTGTTTTTT.

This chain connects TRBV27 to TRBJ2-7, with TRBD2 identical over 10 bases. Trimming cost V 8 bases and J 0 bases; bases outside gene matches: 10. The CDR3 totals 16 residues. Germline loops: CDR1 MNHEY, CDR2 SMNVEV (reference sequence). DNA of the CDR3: TGTGCCAGCGGATTGCTAGCGGGAGTAAACTCCTACGAGCAGTACTTC. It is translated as CASGLLAGVNSYEQYF.